Listed below are T cell receptor beta chains from one sample, sequenced in a study of blood T cell repertoires in COVID-19. Method: immunoSEQ multiplex PCR; TCRdb's copy keeps in-frame clones and lacks some. The repertoire holds about 180,000 clones, with 80% as singletons. Sequencing was carried out using peripheral blood. These receptors were taken from a man in his 70s with active or convalescent COVID-19. Each CDR3 is given with its conserved first and last residue. Fields, in order: J gene, D gene, V gene, CDR3 protein. The D gene is left open where the match is weak.

J: TRBJ2-1
D: TRBD2
V: TRBV5-1
CDR3: CASSSLAPDEQFF

J: TRBJ1-5
D: NA
V: TRBV4-1
CDR3: CASSPQGTNNQPQHF

J: TRBJ1-1
D: NA
V: TRBV5-1
CDR3: CASSYTPGATEAFF

J: TRBJ2-3
D: NA
V: TRBV30
CDR3: CAWSLSGTDTQYF

J: TRBJ1-2
D: NA
V: TRBV7-2
CDR3: CASSSQRQEIHGYTF

J: TRBJ1-2
D: TRBD1
V: TRBV19
CDR3: CASKDRASSNYGYTF

J: TRBJ2-1
D: TRBD2
V: TRBV19
CDR3: CASSTPRLAGRFPFNEQFF

J: TRBJ1-5
D: NA
V: TRBV19
CDR3: CASSIGGGGSNQPQHF

J: TRBJ2-5
D: TRBD2
V: TRBV15
CDR3: CATSSPGLAKETQYF

J: TRBJ2-6
D: TRBD1
V: TRBV4-2
CDR3: CASSQALPGQGAPGANVLTF

J: TRBJ2-7
D: TRBD1
V: TRBV9
CDR3: CASSLEGQGEGEQYF

J: TRBJ1-4
D: NA
V: TRBV15
CDR3: CATSRDRAGLHEKLFF

J: TRBJ1-6
D: NA
V: TRBV21-1
CDR3: CASSRQDSPLHF

J: TRBJ1-1
D: NA
V: TRBV2
CDR3: CASSERADGGTEAFF

J: TRBJ2-2
D: NA
V: TRBV19
CDR3: CASSTQVTGELFF

J: TRBJ2-7
D: TRBD1
V: TRBV27
CDR3: CASSKFPGTERISFYEQYF

J: TRBJ2-7
D: TRBD2
V: TRBV10-1
CDR3: CASGLEEQYF

J: TRBJ2-5
D: TRBD2
V: TRBV4-3
CDR3: CASSQEWLAGESETQYF

J: TRBJ1-2
D: TRBD1
V: TRBV7-9
CDR3: CASRQGGQGLGYTF

J: TRBJ2-1
D: TRBD2
V: TRBV5-1
CDR3: CASSLVTSGFYNEQFF

J: TRBJ2-7
D: TRBD1
V: TRBV6-5
CDR3: CASTPDTGGEQYF

J: TRBJ2-5
D: TRBD1
V: TRBV2
CDR3: CASSETGGFEETQYF

J: TRBJ1-2
D: NA
V: TRBV2
CDR3: CASSEARGKGYTF

J: TRBJ2-3
D: NA
V: TRBV28
CDR3: CASSSLVGGIGNF

J: TRBJ2-3
D: NA
V: TRBV6-5
CDR3: CASSYRTHTDTQYF

J: TRBJ1-6
D: NA
V: TRBV5-1
CDR3: CASSGSKVATLRVNSPLHF

J: TRBJ2-5
D: TRBD2
V: TRBV5-4
CDR3: CASSRASGGAVETQYF

J: TRBJ2-1
D: NA
V: TRBV4-1
CDR3: CASSHTQDNEQFF

J: TRBJ2-6
D: NA
V: TRBV9
CDR3: CASTGGNQANVLTF

J: TRBJ2-1
D: NA
V: TRBV5-8
CDR3: CASSLGGSTRFF

J: TRBJ2-7
D: TRBD1
V: TRBV3-1/TRBV3-2
CDR3: CASSRGTELYEQYF

J: TRBJ2-3
D: TRBD2
V: TRBV6-5
CDR3: CASSRREATDTQYF

J: TRBJ2-3
D: NA
V: TRBV7-8
CDR3: CASSPYTDTQYF

J: TRBJ2-1
D: TRBD1
V: TRBV3-1/TRBV3-2
CDR3: CASSQGPGQGVQFF

J: TRBJ2-5
D: NA
V: TRBV12-3/TRBV12-4
CDR3: CASSLRETQYF

J: TRBJ1-1
D: TRBD1
V: TRBV19
CDR3: CASSGDRVTEAFF

J: TRBJ2-7
D: TRBD2
V: TRBV6-5
CDR3: CASSYSIGSGGDEQYF

J: TRBJ2-1
D: TRBD1
V: TRBV5-1
CDR3: CASSQDRENNEQFF

J: TRBJ2-2
D: NA
V: TRBV3-1/TRBV3-2
CDR3: CASSYGTLNTGELFF

J: TRBJ2-5
D: NA
V: TRBV19
CDR3: CASSMEVAGRYQETQYF

J: TRBJ2-7
D: NA
V: TRBV7-2
CDR3: CASSLSSVGPYEQYF

J: TRBJ1-1
D: NA
V: TRBV12-3/TRBV12-4
CDR3: CASSSRGGTEAFF

J: TRBJ1-6
D: TRBD1
V: TRBV7-8
CDR3: CASKGSGTGDSPLHF

J: TRBJ2-6
D: NA
V: TRBV21-1
CDR3: CASSKVDRVTGPSGANVLTF

J: TRBJ2-5
D: TRBD1
V: TRBV5-4
CDR3: CASSGTGTDQETQYF

J: TRBJ2-6
D: TRBD2
V: TRBV3-1/TRBV3-2
CDR3: CASSQEGRGVLTF

J: TRBJ2-7
D: NA
V: TRBV7-2
CDR3: CASSPHQGGEQYF

J: TRBJ1-6
D: TRBD1
V: TRBV4-2
CDR3: CASSQTHDRGGSPLHF

J: TRBJ2-1
D: TRBD1
V: TRBV7-7
CDR3: CASSPLGTVLADEQFF